A selection of T cell receptor beta chains follows, all from one sample in a study of blood T cell repertoires in COVID-19. TCRdb keeps only in-frame clones here, not all; method: immunoSEQ multiplex PCR. Here the sample spans 310,000 or so clones, 90% being singletons. Input material: PBMCs or T cells enriched from blood (not recorded which). These receptors all stem from a woman between 18 and 29 years old with acute COVID-19. The CDR3 runs from the conserved cysteine through the conserved F or W. Each record gives: clone size, D gene, J gene, V gene, CDR3 DNA, CDR3 protein. A D gene is named only where the DNA matches it firmly. Clone sizes are given selectively: once, few, many, or a class where the clone is expanded.

. . TRBJ2-7 TRBV11-2 TGTGCCAGCAGCTTCGTCCGGCGGTACTCCTACGAGCAGTACTTC CASSFVRRYSYEQYF
once TRBD1 TRBJ2-1 TRBV29-1 TGCAGCGTCTCCGGACAGGGCGCCTACAATGAGCAGTTCTTC CSVSGQGAYNEQFF
medium-sized . TRBJ2-1 TRBV4-3 TGCGCCAGCAGCCAAAGTCCAGGGATGAGCGGGTACAATGAGCAGTTCTTC CASSQSPGMSGYNEQFF
once . TRBJ1-6 TRBV5-6 TGTGCCAGCAGATTGGGTAGACAACCGAATTCACCCCTCCACTTT CASRLGRQPNSPLHF
. . TRBJ1-6 TRBV28 TGTGCCACCGCCCGGTATGGGGGGAATAATTCACCCCTCCACTTT CATARYGGNNSPLHF
. . TRBJ2-1 TRBV3-1/TRBV3-2 TGTGCCAGCAGCCAAGATGGGACCGGAGGGCCCAATGAGCAGTTCTTC CASSQDGTGGPNEQFF
few TRBD1 TRBJ2-5 TRBV5-1 TGCGCCAGCAGCAGTTGGACAGGGGTGGGGGAGACCCAGTACTTC CASSSWTGVGETQYF
. . TRBJ2-1 TRBV7-8 TGTGCCAGCAGCTTAGACCGAGGGTCCTACAATGAGCAGTTCTTC CASSLDRGSYNEQFF
. TRBD2 TRBJ2-1 TRBV5-4 TGTGCCAGCAGAAGGACTAGCGGCTCCTACAATGAGCAGTTCTTC CASRRTSGSYNEQFF
. TRBD2 TRBJ2-1 TRBV5-1 TGCGCCAGCAGCCCCGGGACTAGCGGGAGCAGCTCCTACAATGAGCAGTTCTTC CASSPGTSGSSSYNEQFF
. . TRBJ2-1 TRBV7-2 TGTGCCAGCAGCTCCTGGGGGGGCAGGGGTGACAATGAGCAGTTCTTC CASSSWGGRGDNEQFF
. TRBD1 TRBJ1-3 TRBV30 TGTGCCTGGACAGGGGGAACTGGAAACACCATATATTTT CAWTGGTGNTIYF
. TRBD1 TRBJ1-2 TRBV29-1 TGCAGCGTAGGACAGGCCGACTATGGCTACACCTTC CSVGQADYGYTF
. . TRBJ1-6 TRBV20-1 TGCAGTGCTAGTACATCAGGGCCCTATAATTCACCCCTCCACTTT CSASTSGPYNSPLHF
. . TRBJ2-1 TRBV21-1 TGTGCCAGCAGCAAAAACTTCAGGGGGAGCTCCTACAATGAGCAGTTCTTC CASSKNFRGSSYNEQFF
. . TRBJ1-2 TRBV4-3 TGCGCCAGCAGCCAAGATCAGGGACTTGGCTACACCTTC CASSQDQGLGYTF
few . TRBJ1-3 TRBV5-1 TGCGCCAGCAGCTTGTCAGTCTCTGGAAACACCATATATTTT CASSLSVSGNTIYF
. . TRBJ1-2 TRBV18 TGTGCCAGCTCACCCACCGACATCCGCAGGGGCGTTGGCTACACCTTC CASSPTDIRRGVGYTF
once TRBD1 TRBJ1-4 TRBV28 TGTGCCAGCAGTTTAATCGGGACAGGGGATGAAAAACTGTTTTTT CASSLIGTGDEKLFF
. TRBD1 TRBJ1-1 TRBV7-9 TGTGCCAGCAGCCCTAGGACAGGGGTCGACACTGAAGCTTTCTTT CASSPRTGVDTEAFF
. TRBD2 TRBJ2-7 TRBV5-1 TGCGCCAGCAAGCTGGCGGGAGAAGTTTACGAGCAGTACTTC CASKLAGEVYEQYF
. . TRBJ1-1 TRBV14 TGTGCCAGCAGCCAAGTTTCAGGGAACACTGAAGCTTTCTTT CASSQVSGNTEAFF
few TRBD1 TRBJ1-1 TRBV11-2 TGTGCCAGCAGCCCACGGACAGGGAATGAAGCTTTCTTT CASSPRTGNEAFF
. TRBD2 TRBJ2-1 TRBV4-3 TGCGCCAGCAGCCAATCGGCTAGCGGGAGTTACAATGAGCAGTTCTTC CASSQSASGSYNEQFF
. . TRBJ2-1 TRBV7-9 TGTGCCAGCATTTTCGAGAGCTCCTACAATGAGCAGTTCTTC CASIFESSYNEQFF
many TRBD2 TRBJ2-3 TRBV10-1 TGCGCCAGTTCTCCTAGCGGGAGGGTGTCAGATACGCAGTATTTT CASSPSGRVSDTQYF
. . TRBJ2-7 TRBV28 TGTGCCAGCACCACCTCCGAGGGCAGAAGCTCCTACGAGCAGTACTTC CASTTSEGRSSYEQYF
. TRBD1 TRBJ2-3 TRBV2 TGTGCCAGCCGTTGGACAGGGAACACAGATACGCAGTATTTT CASRWTGNTDTQYF
. TRBD2 TRBJ2-1 TRBV18 TGTGCCAGCTCACCAAATCGGTTGGGGACTAGCGGAAGCTCCTACAATGAGCAGTTCTTC CASSPNRLGTSGSSYNEQFF